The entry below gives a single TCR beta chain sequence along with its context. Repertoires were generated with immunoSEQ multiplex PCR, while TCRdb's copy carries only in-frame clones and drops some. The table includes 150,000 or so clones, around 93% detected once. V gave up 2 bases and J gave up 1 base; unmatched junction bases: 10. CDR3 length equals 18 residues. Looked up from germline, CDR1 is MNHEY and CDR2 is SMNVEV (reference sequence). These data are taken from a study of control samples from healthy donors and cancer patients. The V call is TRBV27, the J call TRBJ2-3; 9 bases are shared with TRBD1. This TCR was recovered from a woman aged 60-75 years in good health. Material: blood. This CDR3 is CASSLHTGGGKGTDTQYF. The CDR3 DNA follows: TGTGCCAGCAGTTTACACACAGGGGGCGGAAAGGGCACAGATACGCAGTATTTT.